This TCR beta chain was recovered during a study of hypomethylating agent response in myelodysplastic syndrome. Points from the study as a whole: After hypomethylating agent treatment, diversity and clonality showed no significant change, overall or by response.

A note on this clone: Its cognate antigen is unknown.

Germline trimming cut 11 bases from V and 3 bases from J; bases unmatched to any gene: 6. The CDR3 consists of 12 residues. CDR1 is SNHLY and CDR2 is FYNNEI in the germline V gene. Each sample had 350 to 400 ng DNA, as two 200 ng replicates, at survey resolution. TCRdb's table, derived via immunoSEQ multiplex PCR, lists solely in-frame clones and lacks some. The table lists about 3,000 clones, around 82% of them singletons. The receptor was isolated from a human donor with myelodysplastic syndrome. The input for sequencing was bone marrow, taken before or after starting hypomethylating agent treatment for myelodysplastic syndrome (not recorded which). The chain employs TRBV2 and TRBJ2-5; 7 bases line up with TRBD2. CDR3 in DNA: TGTGCCGGGGAGGGAGCGGAAGAGACCCAGTACTTC. Translation gives CAGEGAEETQYF.